Following are 18 T cell receptor beta chains from one sample sequenced in a study of graft-versus-host responses after intestinal transplantation. The antigens for these receptors are not known. Libraries were prepared by immunoSEQ multiplex PCR; TCRdb keeps only in-frame clonotypes and omits some of them. The table shows more than 65,000 clones, with around 90% occurring only once. The sample here was unstimulated CD8+ T cells sorted from spleen or lymph node cells, taken before transplant. The receptors shown here come from a human donor who was the organ donor for an intestinal transplant.

The CDR3 loop reads CASSFLGYEQYF. Here the CDR3 DNA reads TGTGCCAGCAGCTTTCTAGGCTACGAGCAGTACTTC. This chain links TRBV7-2 with TRBJ2-7; D remains unclear. CDR3 length equals 12 residues. V was pared by 3 bases and J by 3 bases, with 6 bases between. The V gene's germline CDR1 is SGHTA and CDR2 FQGNSA.

This clone was seen a single time. J is TRBJ2-2 and V is TRBV13, with D maybe TRBD1 (6 bases). Per the germline V gene, CDR1 is PRHDT and CDR2 is FYEKMQ (reference sequence). V gave up 2 bases and J gave up 3 bases, with 10 bases separating them. This CDR3 region has 15 residues. The CDR3 coding sequence is TGTGCCAGCAGCTTATCACAGGGTGACACCGGGGAGCTGTTTTTT. Protein: CASSLSQGDTGELFF.

The chain combines TRBV7-2 with TRBJ2-1, with D possibly being TRBD1 (5 bases). The germline gives CDR1 SGHTA, CDR2 FQGNSA. The CDR3 is 15 residues long. V shed 0 bases and J shed 5 bases, with 11 bases lying between them. The CDR3 DNA follows: TGTGCCAGCAGCTTAGCCTGGGGCGCAGACAATGAGCAGTTCTTC. Its protein is CASSLAWGADNEQFF.

This clone was recorded only once. The chain is built from TRBV4-3 and TRBJ2-7; D is ambiguous. The CDR3 has 14 amino acids. Germline assignment: CDR1 LGHNA and CDR2 YSLEER. V shed 1 base and J shed 3 bases, with 10 bases lying between them. CDR3 coding DNA: TGCGCCAGCAGCCAAGGATTGGGCCTCTACGAGCAGTACTTC. The encoded protein is CASSQGLGLYEQYF.

The J gene is TRBJ1-2, the V gene TRBV27, with D perhaps matching TRBD1 (5 bases). Germline CDR1 and CDR2: MNHEY and SMNVEV (reference sequence). Trimming cost V 4 bases and J 2 bases, with 23 bases left between them. The CDR3 loop spans 18 amino acids. This CDR3 reads CASSSDPSRQMTNYGYTF. For the CDR3, the DNA is TGTGCCAGCAGTTCCGATCCCTCACGACAGATGACAAACTATGGCTACACCTTC.

This chain links TRBV27 with TRBJ2-1, with D tentatively TRBD1 (7 bases). The CDR3 runs to 14 residues. In germline, CDR1 is MNHEY, CDR2 SMNVEV (reference sequence). The ends were cut back, 9 bases at V and 1 base at J, with 13 bases in the middle. The chain's CDR3 is CASAQGGSYNEQFF. Written as DNA, the CDR3 is TGTGCCAGTGCCCAGGGGGGTTCCTACAATGAGCAGTTCTTC.

The genes are TRBV9 and TRBJ1-1; 8 bases match TRBD1. CDR3 length: 16 amino acids. With V trimmed by 0 bases and J by 1 base, 5 bases remained unmatched. Germline V CDR1 and CDR2: SGDLS, YYNGEE. Here the CDR3 reads CASSVVTGVTNTEAFF. In DNA form, the CDR3 reads TGTGCCAGCAGCGTAGTGACAGGGGTCACGAACACTGAAGCTTTCTTT. Full variable domain (missing parts from reference TRBV9 and TRBJ1-1): DSGVTQTPKHLITATGQRVTLRCSPRSGDLSVYWYQQSLDQGLQFLIQYYNGEERAKGNILERFSAQQFPDLHSELNLSSLELGDSALYFCASSVVTGVTNTEAFFGQGTRLTVV.

This clone appeared once. The chain combines TRBV9 with TRBJ2-5, with 7 positions matching TRBD2. This CDR3 spans 15 amino acids. Germline V lookup: CDR1 SGDLS, CDR2 YYNGEE. Trimming took 3 bases from V and 8 from J; bases not matched to a gene: 13. The CDR3 region is CASSAGGRPTSTQYF. The CDR3 DNA is TGTGCCAGCAGCGCCGGGGGGAGGCCTACCTCTACCCAGTACTTC. Filled out from reference TRBV9 and TRBJ2-5, the complete variable domain reads DSGVTQTPKHLITATGQRVTLRCSPRSGDLSVYWYQQSLDQGLQFLIQYYNGEERAKGNILERFSAQQFPDLHSELNLSSLELGDSALYFCASSAGGRPTSTQYFGPGTRLLVL.

This chain uses TRBV9 with TRBJ1-1; maybe TRBD1 (6 bases). V was trimmed by 3 bases and J by 4 bases, leaving 10 bases between them. This CDR3 is 13 amino acids long. Germline loops: CDR1 SGDLS, CDR2 YYNGEE. CDR3 nucleotide sequence: TGTGCCAGCAGCGCCTGGACAGCCACTGAAGCTTTCTTT. This encodes CASSAWTATEAFF.

The chain links TRBV4-2 to TRBJ1-1, with 7 bases matching TRBD1. Losses at the gene ends were 3 bases for V and 5 bases for J; bases not matched to a gene: 6. This CDR3 comprises 14 residues. Germline assignment: CDR1 LGHNA and CDR2 YNFKEQ. DNA for the CDR3: TGTGCCAGCAGCCAGAGAACAGGGGAGACTGAAGCTTTCTTT. Translating gives CASSQRTGETEAFF.

This chain uses TRBV7-9 with TRBJ2-7, with 9 bases identical to TRBD2. Looked up from germline, CDR1 is SEHNR and CDR2 is FQNEAQ (reference sequence). V lost 11 bases and J lost 5; bases outside the gene matches: 7. This CDR3 spans 12 amino acids. The CDR3 sequence is CAWGGGAHEQYF. CDR3 sequence (DNA): TGTGCCTGGGGCGGGGGGGCACACGAGCAGTACTTC.

V and J are TRBV6-1 and TRBJ1-4; TRBD1 is a possible D gene (6 bases). The germline CDR1 and CDR2 sequences are MNHNS and SASEGT. This CDR3 is 14 amino acids long. Trimming removed 4 bases from V and 5 bases from J, with 11 bases in between. The CDR3 DNA is TGTGCCAGCAGTGCAACAGGGAAGAATGAAAAACTGTTTTTT. Protein product: CASSATGKNEKLFF.

The V gene is TRBV2, the J gene TRBJ2-7; D possibly corresponds to TRBD1 (6 bases). CDR3 length equals 15 residues. Germline V gives CDR1 SNHLY, CDR2 FYNNEI. The V end was cut by 8 bases, the J end by 4 bases, with 21 bases between. CDR3 sequence reads: CASGNPHRATYEQYF. The CDR3 nucleotides are TGTGCCAGCGGGAACCCCCACAGGGCCACTTACGAGCAGTACTTC.

The rearrangement links TRBV6-5 to TRBJ1-1; a possible D gene is TRBD1 (6 bases). Germline CDR1 is MNHEY and CDR2 is SVGAGI. The V and J ends lost 2 bases and 5 bases respectively, with 18 bases between them. The CDR3 totals 16 residues. Here the CDR3 reads CASSYTRFMRGTEAFF. The DNA for the CDR3 is TGTGCCAGCAGTTACACCCGGTTTATGAGGGGGACTGAAGCTTTCTTT.

The chain has TRBV28 and TRBJ1-2; tentative D call: TRBD1 (5 bases). Germline assignment: CDR1 MDHEN and CDR2 SYDVKM. Between the trimmed V and J ends, which lost 5 bases and 2 bases, there was a span of 15 bases. The CDR3 has 15 residues. Here the CDR3 reads CASSGEGLSNYGYTF. For the CDR3, the DNA is TGTGCCAGCAGTGGGGAGGGGCTTTCAAACTATGGCTACACCTTC.

This rearrangement joins TRBV29-1 to TRBJ2-1; 9 positions agree with TRBD2. This CDR3 comprises 15 residues. Trimming took 4 bases from V and 0 from J; bases not matched to a gene: 4. The V gene's germline CDR1 is SQVTM and CDR2 ANQGSEA. CDR3: CSVGLAVRSYNEQFF. CDR3 DNA: TGCAGCGTTGGACTAGCGGTCCGCTCCTACAATGAGCAGTTCTTC.

This chain links TRBV5-1 with TRBJ2-5; no firm D call. The CDR3 totals 11 residues. Between the trimmed V and J ends, which lost 0 bases and 5 bases, there was a span of 2 bases. Per germline, CDR1 SGHRS and CDR2 YFSETQ. The CDR3 DNA reads TGCGCCAGCAGCTTGGCTGAGACCCAGTACTTC. The encoded protein is CASSLAETQYF.

V usage is TRBV6-5 and J usage is TRBJ1-2, with TRBD1 matching over 8 bases. CDR1 is MNHEY, CDR2 SVGAGI, per germline. CDR3 length: 14 residues. Losses at the gene ends were 4 bases for V and 4 bases for J; bases not matched to a gene: 5. CDR3 sequence: CASSSQGAPYGYTF. In nucleotides, the CDR3 is TGTGCCAGCAGTTCTCAGGGGGCCCCCTATGGCTACACCTTC.